This T cell receptor (beta chain) is drawn from a study of blood T cells in healthy people across ages. General study findings and limits: Both higher diversity and more naive CD4+ cells marked long-lived donors when set against aged donors.

Total RNA amounts of at least 6 micrograms were extracted per sample. Alongside a J-beta primer mix, a sample-barcoded 5' primer served in a second PCR lasting roughly 7 to 11 cycles. Every cDNA molecule carried a tag from a template-switch adaptor bearing 12 random nucleotides. TCRdb reanalysed the 5' RACE reads using MiXCR and keeps one entry per CDR3 protein. This table has about 1.6 million distinct CDR3 sequences, about 31% appearing once. On this clonotype itself: The target antigen is unknown.

Trimming took 6 bases from V and 8 from J, leaving 13 bases between them. This CDR3 is built from 12 residues. The germline V gene has CDR1 DFQATT and CDR2 SNEGSKA (reference sequence). Sequencing input: blood. This rearrangement joins TRBV20-1 to TRBJ1-4; no reliable D call. This clonotype was sampled from a woman aged 25 to 39 in good health. The CDR3: CSARLTGEKLFF. CDR3 DNA: TGCAGTGCAAGACTGACGGGGGAAAAACTGTTTTTT.